This TCR beta chain was identified during a study of T-cell memory formation after mild COVID-19. TCRdb re-analysed the 5' RACE reads in MiXCR, keeping a single row per CDR3 protein. Of 250,000 or so distinct CDR3 sequences in the sample, roughly 10% are singletons; the top ten hold approximately 20%. V lost 3 bases to trimming and J lost 6 bases, with 16 bases between them. The CDR3 contains 15 residues. Germline CDR1 SGHRS, CDR2 YFSETQ. This chain connects TRBV5-1 to TRBJ1-5, with D tentatively TRBD1 (6 bases). This TCR came from a man between 18 and 35 years old who had mild COVID-19 (a few samples of this study predate the infection). Cell type and time point are not known. The sample comprised PBMCs or a T cell subset sorted from them (not recorded which). In nucleotides, the CDR3 is TGCGCCAGCAGCTCGACAGGACTGCAGAGTCAGCCCCAGCATTTT. Protein: CASSSTGLQSQPQHF. Combining the CDR3 with reference TRBV5-1 and TRBJ1-5 gives the whole variable domain KAGVTQTPRYLIKTRGQQVTLSCSPISGHRSVSWYQQTPGQGLQFLFEYFSETQRNKGNFPGRFSGRQFSNSRSEMNVSTLELGDSALYLCASSSTGLQSQPQHFGDGTRLSIL.